One and the same sample provided the 5 T cell receptor beta chains below, sequenced in a study of response to subunit inactivated influenza vaccine. TCRdb reprocessed the RT-PCR reads via MiXCR and lists one record per CDR3 protein. The sample contains about 620,000 distinct CDR3 sequences, approximately 10% of which appear only once. Separately, the same data were catalogued under a study of T cells expressing NK-cell markers. From that paper: Researchers built TCR beta cDNA using 5'RACE template switching with UMIs.

This sample comprised PBMCs from blood, obtained on the day of vaccination. The receptor source for this set is a man aged 50 to 59 who received an inactivated influenza vaccine.

This clonotype was detected only a few times. The chain carries TRBV7-9 and TRBJ2-3, with D perhaps TRBD1 (6 bases). V dropped 5 bases and J dropped 0 bases, with 12 bases sitting between them. CDR1 and CDR2 from the germline V gene are SEHNR and FQNEAQ (reference sequence). The CDR3 consists of 15 residues. CDR3 nucleotide sequence: TGTGCCAGCAGCCCGCCGAGGGGGAGCACAGATACGCAGTATTTT. Translation gives CASSPPRGSTDTQYF.

This clonotype was recorded a few times. The chain has TRBV4-1 and TRBJ2-1; 8 bases fit TRBD1. Germline CDR1 and CDR2: MGHRA and YSYEKL. Trimming removed 0 bases from V and 7 bases from J; junction bases left unmatched: 20. The CDR3 loop spans 20 amino acids. CDR3 sequence: CASSQDSGQVFSMSKNEQFF. The CDR3, as DNA: TGCGCCAGCAGCCAAGATTCGGGACAGGTTTTCTCAATGTCCAAGAATGAGCAGTTCTTC.

This clonotype was seen a handful of times. The genes are TRBV6-2 or TRBV6-3 and TRBJ2-1; D possibly corresponds to TRBD2 (6 bases). The CDR3 contains 11 residues. Trimming left V 10 bases short and J 9 bases short, with 13 bases between. Germline values: CDR1 MNHEY, CDR2 SVGEGT. CDR3 sequence reads: CATRLRGEQFF. CDR3 DNA: TGTGCCACACGGTTGCGGGGTGAGCAGTTCTTC.

V is TRBV29-1 and J is TRBJ2-4; no reliable D call. Germline values: CDR1 SQVTM, CDR2 ANQGSEA. Trimming took 1 base from V and 0 from J, leaving 10 bases between them. This CDR3 is 15 amino acids long. CDR3 coding DNA: TGCAGCGTTGAAGGGTGGACCGGAGCCAAAAACATTCAGTACTTC. It yields the protein CSVEGWTGAKNIQYF.

This clonotype was found a few times. V gene TRBV6-2 or TRBV6-3 combines with J gene TRBJ2-5, with TRBD2 matching over 9 bases. Germline lookup yields CDR1 MNHEY and CDR2 SVGEGT. V lost 6 bases and J lost 2; bases outside the gene matches: 16. The CDR3 runs 18 residues. The CDR3 loop reads CASRYPATLAGRQETQYF. The CDR3 DNA is TGTGCCAGCAGATACCCCGCAACACTAGCGGGCAGACAAGAGACCCAGTACTTC.